This TCR beta chain originates from a study of post-analysis software for immune sequencing data. The wider study: Relapsing-remitting, secondary progressive and progressive-relapsing courses of multiple sclerosis were included. Study conclusions and caveats: A few TRBV segments occurring more often in patients than controls included TRBV5-6, TRBV5-1 and TRBV20-1. Same-batch preparations were strongly co-clustered by F measure.

This clonotype was seen a handful of times. No antigen is known for it. This CDR3 contains 14 residues. The germline V and J ends were trimmed by 3 bases and 2 bases, with 13 bases remaining between them. CDR1 and CDR2 from the germline V gene are SQVTM and ANQGSEA. Carried by the TCR beta cDNA libraries were unique molecular identifiers. TCRdb re-called the PCR reads through MiXCR, storing one row per CDR3 protein. The table lists about 820,000 distinct CDR3 sequences, approximately 53% of them singletons. Sequences were obtained from blood. The source is a girl aged 10 to 17 with multiple sclerosis. This rearrangement joins TRBV29-1 to TRBJ1-2, with D possibly TRBD1 on 6 matching bases. The CDR3 is CSVEAQGPNYGYTF. In nucleotides, the CDR3 is TGCAGCGTTGAGGCTCAGGGGCCCAACTATGGCTACACCTTC.